This paragraph reports one T cell receptor (beta chain). Its antigen is as yet unknown. The sample belongs to a study of T cells in localized non-small cell lung cancer. Points from the study as a whole: For the top 100 tumor clones, a median about 56 also appeared in adjacent lung.

Germline lookup yields CDR1 MNHEY and CDR2 SVGAGI. CDR3 length: 11 amino acids. Trimming cost V 2 bases and J 8 bases, with 3 bases left between them. Only in-frame clones appear in the TCRdb table, and some are missing; sequencing was by immunoSEQ multiplex PCR. The sample consists of around 40,000 clones, approximately 83% of them appearing once. The origin of this receptor is a man between 35 and 75 years old with stage II lung adenocarcinoma. The gene calls are TRBV6-5 and TRBJ1-4; D gene uncertain. The material sequenced was PBMCs, taken before any cancer treatment. CDR3 in amino acids: CASSYGEKLFF. For the CDR3, the DNA is TGTGCCAGCAGTTACGGGGAAAAACTGTTTTTT.